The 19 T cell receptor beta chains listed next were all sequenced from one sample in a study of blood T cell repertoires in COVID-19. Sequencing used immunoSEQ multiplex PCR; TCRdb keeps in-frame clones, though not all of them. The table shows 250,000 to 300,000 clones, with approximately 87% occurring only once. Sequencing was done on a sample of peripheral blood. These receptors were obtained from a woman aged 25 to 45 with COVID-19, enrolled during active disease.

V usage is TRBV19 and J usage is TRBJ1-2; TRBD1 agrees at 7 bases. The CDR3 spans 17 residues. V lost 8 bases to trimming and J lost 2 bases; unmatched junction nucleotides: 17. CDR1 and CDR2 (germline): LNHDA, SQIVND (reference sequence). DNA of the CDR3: TGTGCCAGTCGAGACCCCTCAACGGGACAGAGAAACTATGGCTACACCTTC. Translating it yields CASRDPSTGQRNYGYTF.

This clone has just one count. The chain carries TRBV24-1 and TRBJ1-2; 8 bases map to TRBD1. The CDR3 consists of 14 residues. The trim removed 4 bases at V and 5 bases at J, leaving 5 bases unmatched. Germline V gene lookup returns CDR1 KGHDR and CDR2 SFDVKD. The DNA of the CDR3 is TGTGCCACCAGTGACTCGGGACAGGAATATGGCTACACCTTC. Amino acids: CATSDSGQEYGYTF.

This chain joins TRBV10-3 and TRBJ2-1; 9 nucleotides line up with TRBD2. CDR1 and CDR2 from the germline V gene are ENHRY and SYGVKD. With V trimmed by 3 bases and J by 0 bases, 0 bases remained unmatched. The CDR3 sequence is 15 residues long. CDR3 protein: CAISDSGSSYNEQFF. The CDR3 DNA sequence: TGTGCCATCAGTGATAGCGGGAGCTCCTACAATGAGCAGTTCTTC.

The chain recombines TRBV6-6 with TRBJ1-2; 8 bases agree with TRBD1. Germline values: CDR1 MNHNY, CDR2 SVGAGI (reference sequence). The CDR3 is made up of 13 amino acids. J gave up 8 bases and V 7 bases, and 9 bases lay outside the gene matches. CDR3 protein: CASTHPRGHGYTF. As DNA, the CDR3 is TGTGCCAGCACCCACCCCAGGGGGCACGGCTACACCTTC.

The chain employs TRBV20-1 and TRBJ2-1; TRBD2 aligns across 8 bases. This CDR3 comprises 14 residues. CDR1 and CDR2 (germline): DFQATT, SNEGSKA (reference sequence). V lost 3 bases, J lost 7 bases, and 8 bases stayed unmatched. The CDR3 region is CSASTAGGRNEQFF. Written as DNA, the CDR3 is TGCAGTGCTAGTACGGCGGGGGGTAGAAATGAGCAGTTCTTC.

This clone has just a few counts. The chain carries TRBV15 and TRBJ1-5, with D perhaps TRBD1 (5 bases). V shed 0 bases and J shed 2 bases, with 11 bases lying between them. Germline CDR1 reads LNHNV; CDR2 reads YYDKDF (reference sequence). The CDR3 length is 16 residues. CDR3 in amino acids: CATSRDSRDGNQPQHF. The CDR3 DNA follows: TGTGCCACCAGCAGAGATTCCAGGGATGGCAATCAGCCCCAGCATTTT.

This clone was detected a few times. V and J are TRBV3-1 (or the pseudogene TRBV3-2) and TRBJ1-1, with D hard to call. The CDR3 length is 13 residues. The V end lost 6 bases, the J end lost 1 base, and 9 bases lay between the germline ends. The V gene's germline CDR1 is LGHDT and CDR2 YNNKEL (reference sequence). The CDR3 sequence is CASSSSPNTEAFF. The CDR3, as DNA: TGTGCCAGCAGTTCGAGTCCGAACACTGAAGCTTTCTTT.

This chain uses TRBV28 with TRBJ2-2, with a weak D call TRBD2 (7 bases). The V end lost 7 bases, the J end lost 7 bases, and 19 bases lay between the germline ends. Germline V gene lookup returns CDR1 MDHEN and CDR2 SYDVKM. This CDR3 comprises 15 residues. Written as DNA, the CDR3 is TGTGCCAGCACATCCCCGGGGGGCCCCGGCGGGGAGCTGTTTTTT. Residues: CASTSPGGPGGELFF.

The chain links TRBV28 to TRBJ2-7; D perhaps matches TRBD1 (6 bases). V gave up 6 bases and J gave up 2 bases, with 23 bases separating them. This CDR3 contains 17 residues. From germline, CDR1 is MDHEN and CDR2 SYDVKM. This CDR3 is CASSWGTGTPSTYEQYF. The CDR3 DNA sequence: TGTGCCAGCAGCTGGGGAACCGGGACACCGTCGACCTACGAGCAGTACTTC.

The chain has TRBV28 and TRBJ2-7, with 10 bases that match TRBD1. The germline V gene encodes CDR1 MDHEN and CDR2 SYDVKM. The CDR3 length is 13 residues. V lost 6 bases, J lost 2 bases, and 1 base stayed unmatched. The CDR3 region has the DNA TGTGCCAGCAGGACAGGGGGCGCCTACGAGCAGTACTTC. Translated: CASRTGGAYEQYF.

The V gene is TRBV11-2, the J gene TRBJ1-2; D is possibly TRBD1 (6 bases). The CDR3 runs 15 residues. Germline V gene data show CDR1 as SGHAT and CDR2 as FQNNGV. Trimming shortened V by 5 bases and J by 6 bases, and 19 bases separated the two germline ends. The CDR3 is CASSTGPQGRDGYTF. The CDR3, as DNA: TGTGCCAGCAGCACTGGACCACAGGGTAGGGATGGCTACACCTTC.

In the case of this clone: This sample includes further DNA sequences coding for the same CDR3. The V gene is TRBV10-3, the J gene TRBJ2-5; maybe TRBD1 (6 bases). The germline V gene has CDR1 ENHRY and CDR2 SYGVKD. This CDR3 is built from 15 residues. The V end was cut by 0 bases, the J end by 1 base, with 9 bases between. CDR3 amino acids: CAISESGGPQETQYF. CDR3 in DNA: TGTGCCATCAGTGAGTCAGGGGGTCCCCAAGAGACCCAGTACTTC.

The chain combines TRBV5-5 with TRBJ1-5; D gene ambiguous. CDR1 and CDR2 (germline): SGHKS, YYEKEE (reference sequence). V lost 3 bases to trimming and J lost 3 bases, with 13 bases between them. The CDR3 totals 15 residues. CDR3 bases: TGTGCCAGCAGCTCAACTCCGGGAAACAATCAGCCCCAGCATTTT. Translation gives CASSSTPGNNQPQHF. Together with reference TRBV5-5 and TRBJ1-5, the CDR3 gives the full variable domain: DAGVTQSPTHLIKTRGQQVTLRCSPISGHKSVSWYQQVLGQGPQFIFQYYEKEERGRGNFPDRFSARQFPNYSSELNVNALLLGDSALYLCASSSTPGNNQPQHFGDGTRLSIL.

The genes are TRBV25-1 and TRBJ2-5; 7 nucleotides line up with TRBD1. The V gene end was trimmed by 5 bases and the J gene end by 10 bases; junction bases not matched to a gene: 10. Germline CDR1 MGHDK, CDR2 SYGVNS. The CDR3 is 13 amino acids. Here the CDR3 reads CASSPTGLGFQYF. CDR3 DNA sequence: TGTGCCAGCAGTCCGACAGGGTTGGGGTTCCAGTACTTC.

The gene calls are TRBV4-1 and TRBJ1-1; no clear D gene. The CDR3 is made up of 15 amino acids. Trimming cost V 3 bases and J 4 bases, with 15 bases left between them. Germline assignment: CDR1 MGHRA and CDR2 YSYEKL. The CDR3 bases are TGCGCCAGCAGCCAGACTCGCAGTGCCGGCACTGAAGCTTTCTTT. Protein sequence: CASSQTRSAGTEAFF.

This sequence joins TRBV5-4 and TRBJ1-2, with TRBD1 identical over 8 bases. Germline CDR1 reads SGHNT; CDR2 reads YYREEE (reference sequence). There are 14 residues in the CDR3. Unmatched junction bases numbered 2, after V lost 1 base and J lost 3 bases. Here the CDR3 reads CASSLLQGDYGYTF. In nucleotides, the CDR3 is TGTGCCAGCAGCTTGCTACAGGGGGACTATGGCTACACCTTC.

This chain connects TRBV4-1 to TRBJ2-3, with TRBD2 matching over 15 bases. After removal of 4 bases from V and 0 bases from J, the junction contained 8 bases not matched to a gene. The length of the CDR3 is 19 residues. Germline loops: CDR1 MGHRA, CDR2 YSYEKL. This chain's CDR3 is CASSRWGLAGGTSTDTQYF. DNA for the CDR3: TGCGCCAGCAGCCGCTGGGGACTAGCGGGAGGAACTAGCACAGATACGCAGTATTTT.

The CDR3 region is CASGGWTEAFF. The CDR3 DNA follows: TGTGCCAGCGGGGGGTGGACTGAAGCTTTCTTT. V usage is TRBV6-5 and J usage is TRBJ1-1, with D tentatively TRBD1 (5 bases). Between the trimmed V and J ends, which lost 8 bases and 5 bases, there was a span of 9 bases. Germline assignment: CDR1 MNHEY and CDR2 SVGAGI. The CDR3 extends over 11 amino acids.

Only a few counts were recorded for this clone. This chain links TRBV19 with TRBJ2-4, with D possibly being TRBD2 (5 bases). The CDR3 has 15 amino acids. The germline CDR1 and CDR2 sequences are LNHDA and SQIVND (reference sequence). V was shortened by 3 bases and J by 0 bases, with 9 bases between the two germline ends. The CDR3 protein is CASSMLRGAKNIQYF. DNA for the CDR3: TGTGCCAGTAGTATGCTTCGGGGAGCCAAAAACATTCAGTACTTC. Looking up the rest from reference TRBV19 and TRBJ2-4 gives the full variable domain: DGGITQSPKYLFRKEGQNVTLSCEQNLNHDAMYWYRQDPGQGLRLIYYSQIVNDFQKGDIAEGYSVSREKKESFPLTVTSAQKNPTAFYLCASSMLRGAKNIQYFGAGTRLSVL.